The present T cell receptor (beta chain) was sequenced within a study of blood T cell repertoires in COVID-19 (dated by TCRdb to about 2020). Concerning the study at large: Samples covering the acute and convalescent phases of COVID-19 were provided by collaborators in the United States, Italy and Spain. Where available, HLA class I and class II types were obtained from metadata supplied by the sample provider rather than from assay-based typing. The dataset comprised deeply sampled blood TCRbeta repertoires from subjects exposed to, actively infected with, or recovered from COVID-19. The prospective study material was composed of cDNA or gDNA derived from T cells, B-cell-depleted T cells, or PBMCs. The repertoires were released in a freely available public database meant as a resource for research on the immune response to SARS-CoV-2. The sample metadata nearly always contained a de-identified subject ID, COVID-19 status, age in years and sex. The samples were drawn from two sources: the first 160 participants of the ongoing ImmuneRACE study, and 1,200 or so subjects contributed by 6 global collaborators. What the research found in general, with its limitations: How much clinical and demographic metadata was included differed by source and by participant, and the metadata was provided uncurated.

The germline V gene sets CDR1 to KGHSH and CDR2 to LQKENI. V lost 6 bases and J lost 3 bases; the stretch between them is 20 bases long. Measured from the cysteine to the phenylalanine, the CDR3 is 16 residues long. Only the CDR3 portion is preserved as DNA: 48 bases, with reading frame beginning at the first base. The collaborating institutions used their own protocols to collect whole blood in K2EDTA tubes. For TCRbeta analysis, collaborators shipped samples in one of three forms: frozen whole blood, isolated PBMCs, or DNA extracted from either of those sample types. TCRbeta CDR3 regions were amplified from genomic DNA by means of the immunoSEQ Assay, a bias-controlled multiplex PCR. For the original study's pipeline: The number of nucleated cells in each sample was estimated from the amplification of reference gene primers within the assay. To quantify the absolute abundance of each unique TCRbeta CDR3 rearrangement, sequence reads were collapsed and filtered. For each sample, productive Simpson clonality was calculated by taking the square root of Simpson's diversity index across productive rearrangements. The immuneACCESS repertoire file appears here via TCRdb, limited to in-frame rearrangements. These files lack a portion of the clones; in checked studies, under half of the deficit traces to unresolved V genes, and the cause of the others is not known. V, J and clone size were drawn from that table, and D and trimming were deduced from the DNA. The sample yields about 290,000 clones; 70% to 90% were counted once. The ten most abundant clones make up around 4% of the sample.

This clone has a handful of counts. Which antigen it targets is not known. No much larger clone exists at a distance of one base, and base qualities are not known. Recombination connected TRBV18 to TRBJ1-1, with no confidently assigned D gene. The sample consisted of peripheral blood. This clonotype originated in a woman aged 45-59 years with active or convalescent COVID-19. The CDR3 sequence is CASSQLPLGVDTEAFF. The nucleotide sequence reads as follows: TGTGCCAGCTCGCAACTCCCGCTAGGAGTCGACACTGAAGCTTTCTTT.